This T cell receptor (beta chain) was observed in a study of shared clonotypes between healthy human individuals. Overall study context: Three CD4 naive, three CD4 memory, two CD8 naive and one CD8 memory plate were used per donor. Study-wide results and limits: Rarefaction analysis demonstrated incomplete sorted-subset sequencing notwithstanding large depth. Naive CD4 clonotypes overlapped across a few donors at roughly 5.1%.

Using immunoSEQ multiplex PCR, the repertoire was profiled, and TCRdb retains in-frame clones only, with some absent. The repertoire consists of some 2.4 million clones, with approximately 93% occurring once and the leading ten covering roughly 0.39%. Per the germline V gene, CDR1 is SGHRS and CDR2 is YFSETQ. CDR3 length: 14 amino acids. The V gene lost 1 base and the J gene lost 3 bases, with 8 bases spanning the gap. To note about this clone: Its target is not known.

The donors were all Caucasian adults (living in Nashville, Tennessee). Material for sequencing was naive CD4+ T cells from PBMCs. Documented subset: CD45RA+ positively selected. The genes are TRBV5-1 and TRBJ1-3, with no clear D. The sequence was collected from a man in his late teens or twenties in good health. Some clones in this sample may be carry-over from other donors' samples. CDR3 amino acids: CASSLSGVGNTIYF. The CDR3 DNA reads TGCGCCAGCAGCTTGTCCGGGGTTGGAAACACCATATATTTT.